Following are 9 T cell receptor beta chains from one sample sequenced in a study of blood T cell repertoires in COVID-19. Measured with immunoSEQ multiplex PCR; TCRdb has only the in-frame clones, and not every one. This sample has some 670,000 clones, with about nine tenths found just once. Material for sequencing was peripheral blood. Receptors originate from a woman aged 18-29 years with acute or convalescent COVID-19.

The V and J genes are TRBV29-1 and TRBJ1-1; a weak D match, TRBD1 (5 bases). The CDR3 consists of 15 residues. Per the germline V gene, CDR1 is SQVTM and CDR2 is ANQGSEA. V lost 7 bases and J 0 bases, leaving 18 bases between the germline ends. CDR3 in DNA: TGCAGCGGAAGTAACAGGATTCTTATGAACACTGAAGCTTTCTTT. It codes for CSGSNRILMNTEAFF.

The chain joins TRBV11-2 to TRBJ1-2; D perhaps matches TRBD1 (6 bases). The length of the CDR3 is 14 residues. The V gene lost 3 bases and the J gene lost 2 bases, with 10 bases spanning the gap. Germline-derived CDR1 and CDR2 are SGHAT and FQNNGV. The CDR3 region is CASSLGGTNYGYTF. CDR3 sequence (DNA): TGTGCCAGCAGCTTGGGAGGGACAAACTATGGCTACACCTTC.

The chain has TRBV10-3 and TRBJ1-1; TRBD1 agrees at 10 bases. With 3 bases clipped from V and 4 bases from J, the junction kept 8 bases outside the gene matches. The CDR3 runs 16 residues. Per the germline V gene, CDR1 is ENHRY and CDR2 is SYGVKD. CDR3 residues: CAISEFDRGLSTEAFF. CDR3 in DNA: TGTGCCATCAGTGAATTCGACAGGGGGCTGTCCACTGAAGCTTTCTTT.

V is TRBV5-6 and J is TRBJ2-3; weak D call: TRBD1 (6 bases). Between the trimmed V and J ends, which lost 0 bases and 11 bases, there was a span of 16 bases. The germline V gene has CDR1 SGHDT and CDR2 YYEEEE. CDR3 length: 14 residues. The CDR3 DNA is TGTGCCAGCAGCTTGGCGGGTCAGGGGTGGGAGCAGTATTTT. Its protein product is CASSLAGQGWEQYF.

The chain links TRBV2 to TRBJ2-1; 7 bases match TRBD2. V gave up 6 bases and J gave up 12 bases; unmatched junction bases: 8. This CDR3 spans 12 amino acids. From germline, CDR1 is SNHLY and CDR2 FYNNEI. In nucleotides, the CDR3 is TGTGCCAGCAGCAAAGCCTCGGGGGGGCAGTTCTTC. It codes for CASSKASGGQFF.

The chain combines TRBV25-1 with TRBJ1-4, with D possibly TRBD1 on 5 matching bases. V was pared by 2 bases and J by 10 bases, with 14 bases between. The CDR3 consists of 14 residues. CDR1 and CDR2 from the germline V gene are MGHDK and SYGVNS. CDR3 coding DNA: TGTGCCAGCAGTGAAGCAGGGCAGGGAAGAAAACTGTTTTTT. Residues: CASSEAGQGRKLFF.

The chain is built from TRBV28 and TRBJ2-5; TRBD1 aligns across 11 bases. V was pared by 6 bases and J by 4 bases, with 10 bases of the junction left unmatched. This CDR3 is 16 amino acids long. Germline V gives CDR1 MDHEN, CDR2 SYDVKM. In nucleotides, the CDR3 is TGTGCCAGCAGCCGCCCGGGACAGGGGGTCGGAGAGACCCAGTACTTC. The encoded protein is CASSRPGQGVGETQYF.

The chain recombines TRBV18 with TRBJ2-3, with TRBD1 identical over 10 bases. Losses at the gene ends were 6 bases for V and 5 bases for J; bases not matched to a gene: 5. CDR1 KGHSH and CDR2 LQKENI come from the germline V gene. The CDR3 is made up of 14 amino acids. CDR3 sequence reads: CASSAGTGEDTQYF. CDR3 nucleotides: TGTGCCAGCTCGGCCGGGACAGGGGAAGATACGCAGTATTTT. Based on the CDR3 plus reference TRBV18 and TRBJ2-3, the full variable domain is NAGVMQNPRHLVRRRGQEARLRCSPMKGHSHVYWYRQLPEEGLKFMVYLQKENIIDESGMPKERFSAEFPKEGPSILRIQQVVRGDSAAYFCASSAGTGEDTQYFGPGTRLTVL.

V gene TRBV14 combines with J gene TRBJ1-2, with 10 bases that match TRBD1. This CDR3 spans 15 amino acids. Germline V lookup: CDR1 SGHDN, CDR2 FVKESK. V shed 4 bases and J 4 bases; nucleotides not matched to a gene: 6. CDR3 DNA: TGTGCCAGCAGCCCCGGGACAGGGGTTCTCTATGGCTACACCTTC. Translation gives CASSPGTGVLYGYTF.